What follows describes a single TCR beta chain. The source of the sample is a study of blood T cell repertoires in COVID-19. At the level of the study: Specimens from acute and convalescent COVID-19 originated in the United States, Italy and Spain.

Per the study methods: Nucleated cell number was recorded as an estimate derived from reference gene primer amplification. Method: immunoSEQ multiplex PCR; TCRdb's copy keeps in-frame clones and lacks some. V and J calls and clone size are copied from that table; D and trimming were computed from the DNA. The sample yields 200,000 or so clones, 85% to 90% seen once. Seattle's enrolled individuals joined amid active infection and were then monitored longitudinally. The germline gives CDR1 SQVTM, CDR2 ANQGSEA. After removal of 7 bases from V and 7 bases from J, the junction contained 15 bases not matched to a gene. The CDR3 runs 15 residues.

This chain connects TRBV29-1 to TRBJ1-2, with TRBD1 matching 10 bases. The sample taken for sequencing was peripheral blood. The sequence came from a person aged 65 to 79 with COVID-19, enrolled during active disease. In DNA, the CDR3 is TGCAGCGGGACAACTAGGGACAGGGGTGTTCCTGGCTACACCTTC. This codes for CSGTTRDRGVPGYTF.